The clone carrying this TCR beta chain occurred a few times. Its cognate antigen is unknown. The data were taken from a study of T-cell memory formation after mild COVID-19. Study overall: Largely donor-specific sequence clusters came from two donors.

Using its own MiXCR run on the 5' RACE reads, TCRdb lists one record per CDR3 protein. This table has hundreds of thousands of distinct CDR3 sequences, around a quarter appearing once. The study, taken as a whole, reports: In second-wave clones peaking day 37, SARS-CoV-2 specificity remained unconfirmed. Mainly in CM and EM were contracting CD4+ clones; CD8+ were in EMRA. Cross-reactive memory apparently joined, as some responding clones appeared in pre-infection memory.

The receptor's source is an adult woman who had mild COVID-19 (a few samples of this study predate the infection). Cell type and time point are not known. Sequencing input: PBMCs or a T cell subset sorted from them (not recorded which).

The CDR3 DNA reads as TGTGCCAGCAGTTTCGCCCGAACAGGCGGCTACACCTTC. Its protein is CASSFARTGGYTF. The V gene is TRBV27, the J gene TRBJ1-2; D may be TRBD1 (5 bases). The CDR3 loop spans 13 amino acids. Trimming left V 3 bases short and J 8 bases short, with 13 bases between. Germline V gives CDR1 MNHEY, CDR2 SMNVEV (reference sequence).